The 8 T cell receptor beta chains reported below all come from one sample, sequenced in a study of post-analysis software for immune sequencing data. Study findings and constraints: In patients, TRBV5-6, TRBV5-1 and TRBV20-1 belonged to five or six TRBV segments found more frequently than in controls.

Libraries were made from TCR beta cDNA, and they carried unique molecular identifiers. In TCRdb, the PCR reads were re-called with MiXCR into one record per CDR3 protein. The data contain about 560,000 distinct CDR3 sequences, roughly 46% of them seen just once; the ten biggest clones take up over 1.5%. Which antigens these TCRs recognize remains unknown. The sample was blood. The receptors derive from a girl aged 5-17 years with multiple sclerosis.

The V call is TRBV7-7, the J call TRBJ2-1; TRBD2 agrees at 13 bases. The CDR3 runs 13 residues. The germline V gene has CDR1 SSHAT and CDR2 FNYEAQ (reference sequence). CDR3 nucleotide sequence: TGTGCTGACGGACTAGCGGGAGCCTATGAGCAGTTCTTC. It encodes CADGLAGAYEQFF.

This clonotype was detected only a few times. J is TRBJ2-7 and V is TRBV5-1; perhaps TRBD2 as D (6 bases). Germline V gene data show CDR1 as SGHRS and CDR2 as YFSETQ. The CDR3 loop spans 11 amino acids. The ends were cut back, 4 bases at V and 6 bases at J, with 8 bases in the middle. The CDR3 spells CASSGEVEQYF. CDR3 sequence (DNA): TGCGCCAGCAGCGGGGAGGTCGAGCAGTACTTC.

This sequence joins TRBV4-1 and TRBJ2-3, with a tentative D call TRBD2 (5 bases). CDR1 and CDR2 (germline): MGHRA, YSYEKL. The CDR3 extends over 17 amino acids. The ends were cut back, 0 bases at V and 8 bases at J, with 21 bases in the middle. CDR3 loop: CASSQDITSRPKGTQYF. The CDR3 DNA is TGCGCCAGCAGCCAAGATATTACTAGTAGGCCCAAGGGTACGCAGTATTTT.

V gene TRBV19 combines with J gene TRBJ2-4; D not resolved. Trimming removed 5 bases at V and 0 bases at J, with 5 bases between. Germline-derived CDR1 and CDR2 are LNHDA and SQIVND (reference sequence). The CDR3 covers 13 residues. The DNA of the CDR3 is TGTGCCAGTAGTCCCCAAGCCAAAAACATTCAGTACTTC. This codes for CASSPQAKNIQYF.

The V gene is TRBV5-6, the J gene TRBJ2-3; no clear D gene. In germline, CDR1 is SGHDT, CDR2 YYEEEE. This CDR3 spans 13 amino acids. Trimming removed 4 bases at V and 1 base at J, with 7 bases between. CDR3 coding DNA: TGTGCCAGCAGCGCGGACCGCACAGATACGCAGTATTTT. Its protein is CASSADRTDTQYF.

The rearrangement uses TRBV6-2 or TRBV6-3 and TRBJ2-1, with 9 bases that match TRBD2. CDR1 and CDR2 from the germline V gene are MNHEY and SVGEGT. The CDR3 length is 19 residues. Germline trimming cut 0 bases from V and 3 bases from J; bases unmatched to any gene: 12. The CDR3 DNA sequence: TGTGCCAGCAGTTACTCCCCGATCAAGACTAGCGGCGACTACAATGAGCAGTTCTTC. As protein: CASSYSPIKTSGDYNEQFF.

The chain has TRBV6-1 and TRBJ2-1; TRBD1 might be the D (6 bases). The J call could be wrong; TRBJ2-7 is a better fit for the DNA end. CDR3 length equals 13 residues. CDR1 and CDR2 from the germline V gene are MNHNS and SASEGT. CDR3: CAIRGRSYNEQYF. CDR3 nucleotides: TGTGCCATCAGGGGAAGGTCCTACAATGAGCAGTACTTC.

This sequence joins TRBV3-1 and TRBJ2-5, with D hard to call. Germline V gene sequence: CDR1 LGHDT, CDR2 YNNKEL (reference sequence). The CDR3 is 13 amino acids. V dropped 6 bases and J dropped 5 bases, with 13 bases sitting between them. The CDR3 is CASRSGVVETQYF. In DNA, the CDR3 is TGTGCCAGCAGGTCGGGCGTCGTGGAGACCCAGTACTTC.